This T cell receptor (beta chain) emerged from a study of cytotoxic CD8 clonotypes in ibrutinib-treated CLL. About the research overall: Each sample contained, on average, under 270,000 productive templates and tens of thousands of productive rearrangements. Points from the study as a whole: Public clonotypes, rarely seen, contracted or held steady on treatment.

With respect to this clone: Its antigen is not known.

Cryopreserved PBMCs were the source of 1.5 to 2.5 micrograms of genomic DNA, which went to TCR beta libraries. This CDR3 has 16 residues. Trimming cost V 0 bases and J 8 bases; bases outside gene matches: 9. Looked up from germline, CDR1 is SGDLS and CDR2 is YYNGEE. The method was immunoSEQ multiplex PCR; TCRdb's version includes in-frame clones alone and lacks a portion of them. The data hold hundreds of thousands of clones, with around three quarters observed a single time. This clonotype was obtained from a human donor with chronic lymphocytic leukemia. J is TRBJ2-1 and V is TRBV9; 9 bases agree with TRBD2. Material: PBMCs, obtained after 24 months of ibrutinib treatment. The CDR3 loop reads CASSVGLAGNQDEQFF. The CDR3 DNA sequence: TGTGCCAGCAGCGTAGGCCTAGCGGGAAATCAGGATGAGCAGTTCTTC.